This TCR beta chain originates from a study of cytomegalovirus exposure and HLA in healthy donors. General study findings and limits: According to an earlier analysis, most TCR beta V segments yielded productive rearrangements about 90% or about 30% of the time.

As regards this clone: Its antigen is still unknown.

V shed 5 bases, J shed 2 bases, and the junction held 10 bases outside the gene matches. The CDR3 is 18 amino acids. Germline CDR1 MDHEN, CDR2 SYDVKM. The PCR was carried out with 60 Vbeta primers and 13 Jbeta primers. The repertoire was sequenced with immunoSEQ multiplex PCR; TCRdb's copy has only in-frame clones and lacks some. The table records about 89,000 clones, roughly a tenth of them present only once. Input material: PBMCs. The rearrangement links TRBV28 to TRBJ2-3; 13 bases are a match to TRBD2. This clonotype was obtained from a man aged 45-60 years in good health and CMV-seropositive. The CDR3 DNA is TGTGCCAGCAGTCCTGGACTAGCGGGAGATTGGGACACAGATACGCAGTATTTT. This translates into CASSPGLAGDWDTDTQYF.